This T cell receptor beta chain was obtained from a study of shared clonotypes between healthy human individuals. A deep-level run was used for the assay. Profiling relied on immunoSEQ multiplex PCR, and the TCRdb table lists in-frame clones only, not all of them. This table holds a few hundred thousand clones, around 87% found once. The sequencing sample was made of memory CD8+ T cells sorted from blood. The sample's subset: CD45RO+ cells pooled with CCR7-negative TemRA cells. The origin of this receptor is a man aged 18-30 years in good health.

CDR3 DNA sequence: TGTGCCAGCAGTTTCCACCACACCCTCCAAGAGACCCAGTACTTC. Protein product: CASSFHHTLQETQYF. This sequence joins TRBV28 and TRBJ2-5; D ambiguous. V lost 3 bases and J lost 1, with 12 bases in between. CDR1 is MDHEN, CDR2 SYDVKM, per germline. This CDR3 region has 15 residues. Supplemented by reference TRBV28 and TRBJ2-5, the full variable domain reads DVKVTQSSRYLVKRTGEKVFLECVQDMDHENMFWYRQDPGLGLRLIYFSYDVKMKEKGDIPEGYSVSREKKERFSLILESASTNQTSMYLCASSFHHTLQETQYFGPGTRLLVL.